A single sample is the source of the 16 T cell receptor beta chains below, sequenced in a study of blood T cell repertoires in COVID-19. Here immunoSEQ multiplex PCR was the method, and the copy in TCRdb shows in-frame clones only, minus some. The sample contains more than 80,000 clones, around 88% of which appear only once. The sequenced sample consisted of peripheral blood. These receptors were taken from a woman aged 55-70 years with COVID-19, enrolled during active disease.

J is TRBJ1-5 and V is TRBV7-2, with 8 bases identical to TRBD1. Germline values: CDR1 SGHTA, CDR2 FQGNSA. J lost 0 bases, V lost 8 bases, and 6 bases had no gene match. The CDR3 loop spans 15 amino acids. CDR3 coding DNA: TGTGCCAGCGCCCCAGGGGGCTATAGCAATCAGCCCCAGCATTTT. This gives the protein CASAPGGYSNQPQHF.

This sequence joins TRBV11-3 and TRBJ2-7; possible D gene TRBD1, 7 bases. Germline lookup yields CDR1 SGHNT and CDR2 YENEEA. The CDR3 length is 14 residues. V dropped 5 bases and J dropped 7 bases, with 18 bases sitting between them. The CDR3 DNA reads as TGTGCCAGCAGCCGCGACCCGACAGGGAGGGAGCAGTACTTC. It codes for CASSRDPTGREQYF.

This clone came up once. CDR3 sequence (DNA): TGTGCCAGCAGCTTGTCGGGGAGAAACGTGGACACTGAAGCTTTCTTT. Amino acids: CASSLSGRNVDTEAFF. V and J are TRBV5-8 and TRBJ1-1; D is ambiguous. The CDR3 is 16 amino acids. Trimming left V 1 base short and J 3 bases short, with 16 bases between. Germline V CDR1 and CDR2: SGHTS, YDEGEE.

This chain uses TRBV5-5 with TRBJ1-6, with TRBD1 identical over 9 bases. Germline assignment: CDR1 SGHKS and CDR2 YYEKEE (reference sequence). Trimming removed 5 bases from V and 10 bases from J; junction bases left unmatched: 7. This CDR3 has 14 amino acids. DNA of the CDR3: TGTGCCAGCAGAACCGGGACAGGGCAATCACCCCTCCACTTT. The encoded protein is CASRTGTGQSPLHF.

V gene TRBV27 combines with J gene TRBJ1-2, with D tentatively TRBD1 (6 bases). Germline assignment: CDR1 MNHEY and CDR2 SMNVEV (reference sequence). Between the trimmed V and J ends, which lost 2 bases and 7 bases, there was a span of 17 bases. CDR3 size: 15 residues. The CDR3 region has the DNA TGTGCCAGCAGTTTAGAACCCCACAGGGTCGGTGGCTACACCTTC. Amino acid sequence: CASSLEPHRVGGYTF.

The chain couples TRBV29-1 to TRBJ1-1; 10 nucleotides line up with TRBD1. The junction had 9 bases not matched to a gene; V was cut back by 6 bases and J by 5 bases. This CDR3 has 14 residues. Germline CDR1 SQVTM, CDR2 ANQGSEA. CDR3 in DNA: TGCAGCGTCGATAGCGGGACAGGGGCGACTGAAGCTTTCTTT. It codes for CSVDSGTGATEAFF. Filled out from reference TRBV29-1 and TRBJ1-1, the complete variable domain reads SAVISQKPSRDICQRGTSLTIQCQVDSQVTMMFWYRQQPGQSLTLIATANQGSEATYESGFVIDKFPISRPNLTFSTLTVSNMSPEDSSIYLCSVDSGTGATEAFFGQGTRLTVV.

This rearrangement joins TRBV5-1 to TRBJ1-1; D remains ambiguous. The germline V gene encodes CDR1 SGHRS and CDR2 YFSETQ. The CDR3 extends over 15 amino acids. The V and J ends lost 3 bases and 0 bases respectively, with 12 bases between them. For the CDR3, the DNA is TGCGCCAGCAGCTCGGGTTTCGGGATGAACACTGAAGCTTTCTTT. It specifies CASSSGFGMNTEAFF. Filled out from reference TRBV5-1 and TRBJ1-1, the complete variable domain reads KAGVTQTPRYLIKTRGQQVTLSCSPISGHRSVSWYQQTPGQGLQFLFEYFSETQRNKGNFPGRFSGRQFSNSRSEMNVSTLELGDSALYLCASSSGFGMNTEAFFGQGTRLTVV.

This clone was seen once. V usage is TRBV25-1 and J usage is TRBJ1-1, with D possibly being TRBD1 (5 bases). Germline assignment: CDR1 MGHDK and CDR2 SYGVNS. The CDR3 has 13 amino acids. V was shortened by 3 bases and J by 7 bases, with 12 bases between the two germline ends. The CDR3 loop is CASSEWQGLEAFF. The CDR3 region has the DNA TGTGCCAGCAGTGAGTGGCAGGGCCTTGAAGCTTTCTTT.

V and J are TRBV18 and TRBJ1-1; no firm D call. Germline V gene lookup returns CDR1 KGHSH and CDR2 LQKENI. CDR3 size: 15 residues. Trimming pared 2 bases from V and 6 bases from J, leaving 16 bases between. The CDR3 region has the DNA TGTGCCAGCTCACCAGAGGTTAGGAGCAAGGCTGAAGCTTTCTTT. It specifies CASSPEVRSKAEAFF.

This sequence joins TRBV19 and TRBJ2-1, with unresolved D. Germline assignment: CDR1 LNHDA and CDR2 SQIVND (reference sequence). V was shortened by 5 bases and J by 3 bases, with 2 bases between the two germline ends. CDR3 length: 11 residues. This chain's CDR3 is CASSYYNEQFF. The CDR3 bases are TGTGCCAGTAGTTACTACAATGAGCAGTTCTTC.

The rearrangement uses TRBV6-5 and TRBJ2-3; possibly TRBD1 for D (5 bases). CDR3 size: 14 residues. Germline lookup yields CDR1 MNHEY and CDR2 SVGAGI. The germline V and J ends were trimmed by 2 bases and 4 bases, with 10 bases remaining between them. The CDR3 reads CASSYGIGADTQYF. The CDR3 bases are TGTGCCAGCAGTTACGGGATAGGGGCAGATACGCAGTATTTT.

This rearrangement joins TRBV7-2 to TRBJ2-3; D unresolved. This CDR3 comprises 12 residues. Germline V lookup: CDR1 SGHTA, CDR2 FQGNSA. Trimming shortened V by 3 bases and J by 4 bases, and 5 bases separated the two germline ends. CDR3 sequence: CASSFEADTQYF. The CDR3 coding sequence is TGTGCCAGCAGCTTTGAGGCAGATACGCAGTATTTT.

This clone was picked up a small number of times. V usage is TRBV14 and J usage is TRBJ1-2; D is uncertain. The CDR3 spans 13 residues. CDR1 is SGHDN, CDR2 FVKESK, per germline. V lost 0 bases and J lost 8, with 10 bases in between. The DNA of the CDR3 is TGTGCCAGCAGCCAAGATTGGAGGGCCGGCTACACCTTC. Translating it yields CASSQDWRAGYTF.

The V and J genes are TRBV18 and TRBJ2-2; the D is unclear. Germline V gives CDR1 KGHSH, CDR2 LQKENI. The CDR3 has 13 residues. Trimming took 6 bases from V and 3 from J, leaving 8 bases between them. The CDR3 coding sequence is TGTGCCAGCTCCCTACTTGACACCGGGGAGCTGTTTTTT. It encodes CASSLLDTGELFF.

The chain joins TRBV9 to TRBJ1-5; D is perhaps TRBD1 (6 bases). V gave up 3 bases and J gave up 5 bases, with 15 bases separating them. This CDR3 comprises 15 residues. CDR1 and CDR2 (germline): SGDLS, YYNGEE. The DNA for the CDR3 is TGTGCCAGCAGCGCGCAGGGGTTACGGGATCAGCCCCAGCATTTT. This gives the protein CASSAQGLRDQPQHF. The whole variable domain, filled in from reference TRBV9 and TRBJ1-5, reads DSGVTQTPKHLITATGQRVTLRCSPRSGDLSVYWYQQSLDQGLQFLIQYYNGEERAKGNILERFSAQQFPDLHSELNLSSLELGDSALYFCASSAQGLRDQPQHFGDGTRLSIL.

This chain uses TRBV7-9 with TRBJ2-2; a possible D gene is TRBD1 (6 bases). CDR1 is SEHNR, CDR2 FQNEAQ, per germline (reference sequence). This CDR3 contains 15 residues. V gave up 5 bases and J gave up 5 bases, with 15 bases separating them. CDR3 amino acids: CASSDDRFGTGELFF. CDR3 DNA: TGTGCCAGCAGCGACGACAGGTTTGGGACCGGGGAGCTGTTTTTT.